The present T cell receptor beta chain was sequenced within a study of STAT3 mutations in large granular lymphocyte leukemia. Study-wide results and limits: Every T-LGLL patient had at least one immunodominant TCRbeta clonotype. In about 30% of the 18 patients, new TCR clonotypes emerged after therapy. Suggested: STAT3 mutation was not the ancestral event for these clonal expansions.

Roughly 41,000 productive templates were obtained per sample on average. The repertoire was sequenced with immunoSEQ multiplex PCR; TCRdb's copy has only in-frame clones and lacks some. The data hold approximately 15,000 clones, with about nine tenths observed a single time. This clone occurred a few times. What it binds is unknown. Germline CDR1 reads SGHTA; CDR2 reads FQGNSA. V dropped 5 bases and J dropped 9; count of bases not matched to a gene: 9. The CDR3 covers 14 residues. The sequence was collected from a woman in her forties or fifties with T-cell large granular lymphocyte leukemia. Some clones in this sample may be carry-over from other donors' samples. V usage is TRBV7-2 and J usage is TRBJ2-1; 8 bases match TRBD2. Sequencing used peripheral blood mononuclear cells. This chain's CDR3 is CASSQGLAMTEQFF. CDR3 DNA: TGTGCCAGCAGCCAAGGACTAGCCATGACTGAGCAGTTCTTC.